This TCR beta chain originates from a study of cytomegalovirus exposure and HLA in healthy donors. Study-wide results and limits: Specificity of a few CMV-associated chains for CMV antigens was verified in vitro. A later examination showed that TCR association rates differed by HLA locus, with DRB1 most and HLA-C fewest. Earlier results showed most TCR beta V segments being productive about 87% or about 30% of the time.

Remarks on this clone: Its antigen is still unknown.

Vbeta (60) and Jbeta (13) primers were used in the PCR. Clones were read by immunoSEQ multiplex PCR, and TCRdb kept only the in-frame ones, dropping some. The sample includes roughly 110,000 clones, roughly 77% of them seen just once. These donors counted as nominally healthy when sampled, but unrecorded immune exposures were likely. Unmatched junction bases numbered 10, after V lost 5 bases and J lost 6 bases. Germline loops: CDR1 SGHNT, CDR2 YYREEE (reference sequence). The CDR3 contains 15 residues. This chain joins TRBV5-4 and TRBJ2-2; 7 nucleotides align to TRBD1. Sequencing input: PBMCs. This TCR was sampled from a man in his forties in good health and CMV-seronegative. CDR3 sequence: CASSFRQGGAGELFF. The CDR3 nucleotides are TGTGCCAGCAGTTTTCGACAGGGTGGCGCCGGGGAGCTGTTTTTT.